This T cell receptor (beta chain) was captured in a study of blood T cell repertoires in COVID-19. The wider study: Whether acute or convalescent, the COVID-19 samples came from the United States, Italy and Spain. In each case, the material was cDNA or gDNA derived from T cells, B-cell-depleted T cells, or PBMCs.

Germline values: CDR1 SGHVS, CDR2 FQNEAQ. V gave up 0 bases and J gave up 3 bases, with 11 bases separating them. This CDR3 spans 15 amino acids. Methods used by the authors: Estimation of nucleated cell counts was performed using reference gene primer amplification. TCRdb's copy holds only in-frame clones and misses some; the assay was immunoSEQ multiplex PCR. V, J and clone size reflect that table, while D and trimming were determined from the DNA. The sample has some 200,000 clones; around 80% are singletons. The V gene is TRBV7-8, the J gene TRBJ1-2; unclear D gene. This TCR derives from a human donor in a cohort sampled during active COVID-19. Sequenced input: peripheral blood. The CDR3 protein is CASSLAGGGDYGYTF. DNA of the CDR3: TGTGCCAGCAGCTTAGCGGGCGGAGGCGACTATGGCTACACCTTC.